This TCR beta chain emerged from a study of neurological immune-mediated disorders (dated by TCRdb to 2018 to 2020). Notes on the research overall: Among the approximately 35 multiple sclerosis patients, approximately 30 had relapsing-remitting MS and 3 had secondary progressive MS. Alongside PBMC samples, the set of approximately 100 TCR-beta libraries contained longitudinal samples, technical triplicates, and paired CD4+ and CD8+ T-cell subsets that had been sorted. The cohort comprised about 71 subjects: 15 or so HAM/TSP patients, roughly 34 multiple sclerosis patients and about 20 healthy controls. Peripheral blood TCR-beta repertoires from patients with HTLV-I-associated myelopathy (HAM/TSP), patients with multiple sclerosis, and healthy controls were compared in the study using UMI-based sequencing.

This clonotype has a handful of counts. Which antigen it targets is not known. Base quality data are lacking; no much larger clone is found one base away. General findings and caveats noted by the study authors: The MS cluster was not associated with any clinical or MRI features, and the authors stated that larger cohorts are needed. TCR clonal expansion was greatest in HAM/TSP patients and smallest in MS patients, who ranked below even healthy controls. No identical CDR3 amino acid sequences were shared among expanded clones across subjects, suggesting private TCR-beta repertoires in all groups. In a phylogenetic analysis, the repertoires of 18 out of 34 MS patients fell into a single cluster of related CDR3 sequences, pointing to a possible signature at the repertoire level.

For unsorted PBMC libraries, 2 million PBMCs were used after storage in RNAlater at -80 degrees C until RNA extraction. Multiple sclerosis patients were enrolled in a US clinical protocol under which disease progression was evaluated by magnetic resonance imaging. Peripheral blood was subjected to Ficoll-Hypaque density gradient centrifugation to isolate PBMCs, which were then cryopreserved in liquid nitrogen. cDNA synthesis used template-switch 5'RACE with a primer carrying a 10-nucleotide random unique molecular identifier tagging each TCR transcript. Every sequencing run yielded over 170 million TCR-beta sequences covering 15-18 subjects. The RNeasy kit was used for extraction of total RNA. TCR-beta VDJ regions were amplified with primers for the TCR constant region and the 5'RACE anchor, using the KAPA Real-time Library Amplification kit. A first PCR added sample indexes and Illumina adaptors, and a second PCR then raised library yield. After Ampure bead purification, the TCR product of roughly 650 bp was size-selected on a 2% E-gel SizeSelection system. Before pooling, library quality was assessed on a Bioanalyzer, concentration was determined with Qubit, and library quantification was performed with the Kapa Library Quantification kit. An Illumina HiSeq 2500 sequenced the libraries paired-end 2 x 150 bp. To increase sequence diversity, about 25-31% phiX was spiked into each library pool. In the source study's methods: The quality-filtered reads were processed with the UMI-based MiGEC pipeline, whose error correction step removed more than 80% of the raw TCR sequences. IMGT germline references were used for aligning VDJ genes, and each clonotype was defined as a unique CDR3 amino acid sequence together with its V-J genes. Clonal expansion, Shannon diversity, and CDR3 relatedness (CalcPairwiseDistances, ClusterSamples) were evaluated with VDJtools, and phylogenetic trees were built with CLCbio workbench. Using coefficient-of-variation modelling across technical triplicates, the study counted a clone as expanded if it had at least 8 unique UMIs. The public sequencing data were trimmed at Q25 with fastp and processed into clonotypes with MiXCR by TCRdb, which kept only in-frame beta chains. CDR3 protein duplicates are merged, each entry listing the most common genes and DNA. In this record, the V and J calls reflect TCRdb's handling and not the investigators' own analysis. For this sample the table gives 20,000 to 30,000 distinct CDR3 sequences, of which over 2% were detected only once. 2.3% of the sample rests with the top ten.

The sample taken for sequencing was PBMCs. The source of this sequence is a woman in her forties or fifties with multiple sclerosis.

For the CDR3, the sequence is CASSRGNQPQHF. The nucleotides are TGTGCCAGCAGTCGCGGGAATCAGCCCCAGCATTTT. In this chain, TRBV25-1 is recombined with TRBJ1-5, with the D gene not clear enough to name. According to the germline V gene, CDR1 reads MGHDK and CDR2 reads SYGVNS. Including cysteine and phenylalanine, the CDR3 has 12 amino acids. Just CDR3 DNA is preserved here, 36 bases in frame from base 1. Deletion took 5 bases off V and 4 bases off J, with a span of 6 bases between the germline ends.